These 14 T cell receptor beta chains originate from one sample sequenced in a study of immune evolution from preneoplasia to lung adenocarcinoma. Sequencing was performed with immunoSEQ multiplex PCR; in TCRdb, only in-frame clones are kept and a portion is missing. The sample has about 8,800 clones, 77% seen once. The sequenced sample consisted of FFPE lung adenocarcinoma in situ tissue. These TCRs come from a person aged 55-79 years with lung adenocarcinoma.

DNA for the CDR3: TGTGCCAGCAGGACGACAGGGACAACCGGGGAGCTGTTTTTT. This translates into CASRTTGTTGELFF. V usage is TRBV7-2 and J usage is TRBJ2-2; 7 bases are a match to TRBD1. Trimming cost V 6 bases and J 5 bases; bases outside gene matches: 6. Germline CDR1 and CDR2: SGHTA and FQGNSA. The CDR3 spans 14 residues.

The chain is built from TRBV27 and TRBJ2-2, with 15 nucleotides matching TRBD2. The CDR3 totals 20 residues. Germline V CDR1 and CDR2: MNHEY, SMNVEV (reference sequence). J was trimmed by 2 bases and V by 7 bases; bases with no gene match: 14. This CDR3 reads CASTQRPGLAGGLNTGELFF. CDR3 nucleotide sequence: TGTGCCAGCACCCAGAGGCCTGGACTAGCGGGGGGGCTAAACACCGGGGAGCTGTTTTTT.

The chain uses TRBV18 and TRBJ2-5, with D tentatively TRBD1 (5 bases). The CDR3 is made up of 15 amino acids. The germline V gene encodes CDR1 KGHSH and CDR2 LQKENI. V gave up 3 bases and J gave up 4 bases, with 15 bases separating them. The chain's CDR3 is CASSPLKGQGETQYF. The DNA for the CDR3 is TGTGCCAGCTCACCGCTTAAGGGGCAGGGAGAGACCCAGTACTTC. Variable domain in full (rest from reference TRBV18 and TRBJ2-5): NAGVMQNPRHLVRRRGQEARLRCSPMKGHSHVYWYRQLPEEGLKFMVYLQKENIIDESGMPKERFSAEFPKEGPSILRIQQVVRGDSAAYFCASSPLKGQGETQYFGPGTRLLVL.

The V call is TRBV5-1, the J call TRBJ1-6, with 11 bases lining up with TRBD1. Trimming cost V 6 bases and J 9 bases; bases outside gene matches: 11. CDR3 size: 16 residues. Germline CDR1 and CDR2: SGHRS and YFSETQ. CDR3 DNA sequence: TGCGCCAGCACCACCGGGACAGGGGGTCCCTTTTCACCCCTCCACTTT. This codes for CASTTGTGGPFSPLHF.

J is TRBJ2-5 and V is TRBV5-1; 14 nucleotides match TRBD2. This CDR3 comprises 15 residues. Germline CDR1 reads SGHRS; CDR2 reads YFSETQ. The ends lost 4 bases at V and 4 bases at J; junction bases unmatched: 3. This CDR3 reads CASSKGLAGAETQYF. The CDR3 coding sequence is TGCGCCAGCAGCAAGGGACTAGCGGGGGCAGAGACCCAGTACTTC.

CDR3 residues: CASSFTSGVTDTQYF. The CDR3 DNA reads as TGTGCCAGCAGCTTCACTAGCGGGGTCACAGATACGCAGTATTTT. V gene TRBV9 combines with J gene TRBJ2-3; 10 bases are a match to TRBD2. Unmatched junction bases numbered 4, after V lost 4 bases and J lost 2 bases. The germline V gene has CDR1 SGDLS and CDR2 YYNGEE. This CDR3 comprises 15 residues.

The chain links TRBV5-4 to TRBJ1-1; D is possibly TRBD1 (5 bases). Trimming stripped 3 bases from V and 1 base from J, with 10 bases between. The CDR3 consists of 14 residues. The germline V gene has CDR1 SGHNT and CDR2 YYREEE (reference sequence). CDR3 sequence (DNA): TGTGCCAGCAGCTCCAGGGACCGGAACACTGAAGCTTTCTTT. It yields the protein CASSSRDRNTEAFF.

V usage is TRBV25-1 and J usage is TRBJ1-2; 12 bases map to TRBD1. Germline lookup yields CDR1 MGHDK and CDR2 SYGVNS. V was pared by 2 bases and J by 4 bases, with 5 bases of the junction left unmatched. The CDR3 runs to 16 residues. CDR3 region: CASSEGGTGGFYGYTF. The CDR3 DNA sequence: TGTGCCAGCAGTGAAGGGGGGACAGGGGGCTTCTATGGCTACACCTTC.

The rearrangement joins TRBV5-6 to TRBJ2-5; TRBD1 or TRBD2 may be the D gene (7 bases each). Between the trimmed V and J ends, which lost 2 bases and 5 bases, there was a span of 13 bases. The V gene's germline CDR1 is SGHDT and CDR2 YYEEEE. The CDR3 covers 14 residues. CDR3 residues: CASSLQGRAETQYF. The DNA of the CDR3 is TGTGCCAGCAGCTTACAGGGGAGGGCGGAGACCCAGTACTTC.

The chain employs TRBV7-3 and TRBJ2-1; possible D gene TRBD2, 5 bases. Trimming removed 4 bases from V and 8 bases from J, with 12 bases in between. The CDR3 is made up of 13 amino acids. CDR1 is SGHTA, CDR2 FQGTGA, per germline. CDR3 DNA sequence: TGTGCCAGCAGCTACGGGAATCCCCATGAGCAGTTCTTC. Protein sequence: CASSYGNPHEQFF.

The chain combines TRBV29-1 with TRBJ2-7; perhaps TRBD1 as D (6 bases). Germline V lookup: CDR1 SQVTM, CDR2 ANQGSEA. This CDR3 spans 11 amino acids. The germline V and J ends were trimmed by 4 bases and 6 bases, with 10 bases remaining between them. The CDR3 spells CSVVRGGEQYF. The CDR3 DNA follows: TGCAGCGTTGTACGAGGGGGCGAGCAGTACTTC.

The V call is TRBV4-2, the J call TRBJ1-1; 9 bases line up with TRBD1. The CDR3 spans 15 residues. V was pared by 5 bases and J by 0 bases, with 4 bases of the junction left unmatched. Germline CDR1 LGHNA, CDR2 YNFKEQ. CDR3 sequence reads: CASSARQGVNTEAFF. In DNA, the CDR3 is TGTGCCAGCAGCGCCCGACAGGGGGTGAACACTGAAGCTTTCTTT.

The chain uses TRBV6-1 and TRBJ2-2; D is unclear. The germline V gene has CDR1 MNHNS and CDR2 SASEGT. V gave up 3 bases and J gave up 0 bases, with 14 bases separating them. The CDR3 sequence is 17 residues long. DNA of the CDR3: TGTGCCAGCAGTGAGAATATCGGGTACGCGAACACCGGGGAGCTGTTTTTT. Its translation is CASSENIGYANTGELFF.

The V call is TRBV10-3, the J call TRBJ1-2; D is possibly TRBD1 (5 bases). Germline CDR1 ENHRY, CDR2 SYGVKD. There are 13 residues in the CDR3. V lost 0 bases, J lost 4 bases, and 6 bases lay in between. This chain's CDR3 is CAISESGRYGYTF. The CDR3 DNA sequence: TGTGCCATCAGTGAGTCGGGACGCTATGGCTACACCTTC.